Shown below are 3 T cell receptor beta chains from a single sample sequenced in a study of neoadjuvant anti-PD-1 for oral cavity cancer. Assay used: immunoSEQ multiplex PCR; TCRdb lists only in-frame clones, some missing. Found here are some 15,000 clones, approximately 70% of them singletons; the top ten hold over 2%. The sequencing used PBMCs, collected before nivolumab (anti-PD-1) treatment. The receptor set was obtained from a person aged 40 to 85 with oral cavity squamous cell carcinoma.

J is TRBJ2-7 and V is TRBV7-9, with 10 bases identical to TRBD1. The V gene end was trimmed by 4 bases and the J gene end by 5 bases; junction bases not matched to a gene: 8. Germline V gene sequence: CDR1 SEHNR, CDR2 FQNEAQ (reference sequence). The CDR3 runs to 15 residues. The CDR3 spells CASSYAGTGEDEQYF. The CDR3 nucleotides are TGTGCCAGCAGCTACGCCGGGACAGGGGAAGACGAGCAGTACTTC.

This chain joins TRBV28 and TRBJ2-6; 10 bases map to TRBD2. Germline lookup yields CDR1 MDHEN and CDR2 SYDVKM. The length of the CDR3 is 18 residues. V gave up 5 bases and J gave up 0 bases; unmatched junction bases: 7. As DNA, the CDR3 is TGTGCCAGCAGTCTGAGGACTAGCGGCTTCTCTGGGGCCAACGTCCTGACTTTC. It yields the protein CASSLRTSGFSGANVLTF.

The chain is built from TRBV2 and TRBJ1-2; no clear D. Germline loops: CDR1 SNHLY, CDR2 FYNNEI. Trimming removed 6 bases at V and 4 bases at J, with 12 bases between. The CDR3 has 13 amino acids. The CDR3 bases are TGTGCCAGCAGGGAGGGAGGGAGCTATGGCTACACCTTC. Amino acids: CASREGGSYGYTF.